This entry lists 7 T cell receptor beta chains sequenced from one sample in a study of blood T cell repertoires in COVID-19. The assay was immunoSEQ multiplex PCR, and TCRdb's table has in-frame clones only and misses some. The sample records more than 350,000 clones, more than 70% being singletons. Sequenced material: peripheral blood. The receptor source for this set is a woman aged 25 to 39 with COVID-19, enrolled during active disease.

The rearrangement joins TRBV3-1 (or the pseudogene TRBV3-2) to TRBJ1-2, with D hard to call. Between the trimmed V and J ends, which lost 5 bases and 8 bases, there was a span of 9 bases. Germline CDR1 reads LGHDT; CDR2 reads YNNKEL (reference sequence). The CDR3 consists of 11 residues. The CDR3, as DNA: TGTGCCAGCAGCACAACAAAAGGCTACACCTTC. Protein product: CASSTTKGYTF.

J is TRBJ2-2 and V is TRBV5-6; tentatively, D is TRBD2 (7 bases). Trimming stripped 4 bases from V and 7 bases from J, with 14 bases between. Looked up from germline, CDR1 is SGHDT and CDR2 is YYEEEE. The CDR3 has 14 amino acids. CDR3 nucleotide sequence: TGTGCCAGCAGCCCACGGGGAGGGGGCGGGGAGCTGTTTTTT. It yields the protein CASSPRGGGGELFF.

V and J are TRBV19 and TRBJ1-4; no reliable D call. Germline loops: CDR1 LNHDA, CDR2 SQIVND (reference sequence). V was cut by 5 bases and J by 11 bases, with 18 bases left in between. This CDR3 region has 14 residues. CDR3 DNA: TGTGCCAGTAGTTCTTCCAGGTTTTTGCCCAAACTGTTTTTT. It yields the protein CASSSSRFLPKLFF.

The rearrangement links TRBV28 to TRBJ2-2; no clear D. CDR1 and CDR2 (germline): MDHEN, SYDVKM. The CDR3 consists of 13 residues. V dropped 7 bases and J dropped 3 bases, with 9 bases sitting between them. This CDR3 is CASNSPHTGELFF. CDR3 DNA: TGTGCCAGCAACTCCCCCCACACCGGGGAGCTGTTTTTT.

V gene TRBV4-3 combines with J gene TRBJ2-3; 8 nucleotides agree with TRBD1. Germline assignment: CDR1 LGHNA and CDR2 YSLEER. The CDR3 loop spans 15 amino acids. Trimming took 4 bases from V and 1 from J; bases not matched to a gene: 4. The CDR3 DNA follows: TGCGCCAGCAGCCGACAGACAGGGGGCACAGATACGCAGTATTTT. Its translation: CASSRQTGGTDTQYF.

This sequence joins TRBV9 and TRBJ1-1; a possible D gene is TRBD1 (5 bases). The V end was cut by 4 bases, the J end by 5 bases, with 15 bases between. The length of the CDR3 is 14 residues. CDR1 and CDR2 (germline): SGDLS, YYNGEE. This CDR3 is CASSFSGGGTEAFF. The CDR3 nucleotides are TGTGCCAGCAGCTTCAGCGGTGGGGGGACTGAAGCTTTCTTT. Full variable domain (remainder filled in from reference TRBV9 and TRBJ1-1): DSGVTQTPKHLITATGQRVTLRCSPRSGDLSVYWYQQSLDQGLQFLIQYYNGEERAKGNILERFSAQQFPDLHSELNLSSLELGDSALYFCASSFSGGGTEAFFGQGTRLTVV.

The chain recombines TRBV6-5 with TRBJ1-1; a weak D match, TRBD1 (6 bases). The V gene lost 5 bases and the J gene lost 1 base, with 8 bases spanning the gap. This CDR3 is built from 13 residues. The germline gives CDR1 MNHEY, CDR2 SVGAGI. Written as DNA, the CDR3 is TGTGCCAGCAGTCGGGGGGCGAACACTGAAGCTTTCTTT. Translating gives CASSRGANTEAFF.